This T cell receptor (beta chain) was obtained from a study of T cells in women clearing cervical HPV infection. Remarks on this clone: The read terminates 3 residues ahead of where the CDR3 ends, so the germline J gene completes it.

Cervical HPV DNA detected by MY09/MY11 PCR, typed by dot-blot. Clones were read by immunoSEQ multiplex PCR, and TCRdb kept only the in-frame ones, dropping some. The sample has about 37,000 clones. Germline V gene data show CDR1 as SGHVS and CDR2 as FNYEAQ. The CDR3 is 13 residues long. The material sequenced was blood buffy coat. The chain is built from TRBV7-6 and TRBJ2-4; a weak D match, TRBD1 (7 bases). The source is a woman aged 18-70 years with a cervical HPV16 infection that either progressed to CIN3+ or cleared (not recorded which). CDR3: CASSQGGLHGQYF. CDR3 DNA, as far as it was read: TGTGCCAGCAGCCAGGGGGGTCTACATGGT.